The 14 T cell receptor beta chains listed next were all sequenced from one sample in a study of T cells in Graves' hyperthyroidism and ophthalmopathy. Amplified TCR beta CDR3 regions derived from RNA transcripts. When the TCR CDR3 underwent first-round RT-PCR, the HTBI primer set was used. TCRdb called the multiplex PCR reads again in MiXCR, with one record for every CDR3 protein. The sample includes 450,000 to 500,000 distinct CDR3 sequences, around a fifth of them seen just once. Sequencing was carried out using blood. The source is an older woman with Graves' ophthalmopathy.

The CDR3 nucleotides are TGTGCCAGCACCCGGACTAGCGGGGAGCAGTACTTC. This sequence encodes CASTRTSGEQYF. V gene TRBV11-2 combines with J gene TRBJ2-7; 11 bases fit TRBD2. Trimming removed 7 bases from V and 7 bases from J; junction bases left unmatched: 3. Germline V gives CDR1 SGHAT, CDR2 FQNNGV. The CDR3 extends over 12 amino acids.

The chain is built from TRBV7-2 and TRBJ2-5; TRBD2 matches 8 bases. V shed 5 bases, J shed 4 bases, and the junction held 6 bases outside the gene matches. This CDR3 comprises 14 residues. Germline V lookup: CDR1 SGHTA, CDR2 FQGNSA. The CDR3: CASSPGGASETQYF. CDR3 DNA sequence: TGTGCCAGCAGCCCCGGGGGGGCCTCAGAGACCCAGTACTTC.

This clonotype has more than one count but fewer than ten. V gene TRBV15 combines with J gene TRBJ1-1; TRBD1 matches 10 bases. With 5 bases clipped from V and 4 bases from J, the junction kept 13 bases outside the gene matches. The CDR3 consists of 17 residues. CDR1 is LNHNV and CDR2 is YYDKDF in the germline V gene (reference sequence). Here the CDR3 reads CATSAEPGTGDPTEAFF. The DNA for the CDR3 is TGTGCCACCAGCGCTGAACCCGGGACAGGGGATCCCACTGAAGCTTTCTTT.

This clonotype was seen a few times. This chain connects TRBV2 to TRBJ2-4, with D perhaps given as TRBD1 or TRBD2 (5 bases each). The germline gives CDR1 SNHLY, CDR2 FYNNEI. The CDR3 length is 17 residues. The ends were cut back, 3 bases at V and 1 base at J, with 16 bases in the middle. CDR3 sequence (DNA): TGTGCCAGCAGTGACCCTACGGGGCAAGGCGCCAAAAACATTCAGTACTTC. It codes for CASSDPTGQGAKNIQYF.

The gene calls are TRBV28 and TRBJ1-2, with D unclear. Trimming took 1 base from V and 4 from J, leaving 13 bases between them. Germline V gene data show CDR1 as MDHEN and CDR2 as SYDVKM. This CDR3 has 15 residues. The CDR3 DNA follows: TGTGCCAGCAGTTTATACGTGAAGGGATTCTATGGCTACACCTTC. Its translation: CASSLYVKGFYGYTF.

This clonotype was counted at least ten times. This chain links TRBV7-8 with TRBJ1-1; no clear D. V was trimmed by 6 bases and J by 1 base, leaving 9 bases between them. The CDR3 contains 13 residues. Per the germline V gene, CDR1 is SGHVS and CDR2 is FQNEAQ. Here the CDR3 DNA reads TGTGCCAGCAGTATAACAGCGAACACTGAAGCTTTCTTT. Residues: CASSITANTEAFF.

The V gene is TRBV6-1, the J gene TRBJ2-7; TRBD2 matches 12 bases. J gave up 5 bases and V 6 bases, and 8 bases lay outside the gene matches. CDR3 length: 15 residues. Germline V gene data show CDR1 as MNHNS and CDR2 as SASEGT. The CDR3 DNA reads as TGTGCCAGCAGGCCAGGACTAGCGGGAATCGACGAGCAGTACTTC. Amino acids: CASRPGLAGIDEQYF.

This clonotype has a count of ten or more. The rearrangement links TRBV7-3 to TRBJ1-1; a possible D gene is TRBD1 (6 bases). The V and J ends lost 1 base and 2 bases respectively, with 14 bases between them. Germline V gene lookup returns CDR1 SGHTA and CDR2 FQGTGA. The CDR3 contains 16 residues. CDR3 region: CASSLRAGGVNTEAFF. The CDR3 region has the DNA TGTGCCAGCAGCTTAAGGGCGGGGGGCGTCAACACTGAAGCTTTCTTT.

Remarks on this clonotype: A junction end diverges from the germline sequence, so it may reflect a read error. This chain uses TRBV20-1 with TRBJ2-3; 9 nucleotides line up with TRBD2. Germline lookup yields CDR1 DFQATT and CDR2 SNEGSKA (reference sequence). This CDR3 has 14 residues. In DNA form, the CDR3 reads TGCAGTGCTAGTAGCGGGAGTCGAGCAGATACGCGGTATTTT. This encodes CSASSGSRADTRYF.

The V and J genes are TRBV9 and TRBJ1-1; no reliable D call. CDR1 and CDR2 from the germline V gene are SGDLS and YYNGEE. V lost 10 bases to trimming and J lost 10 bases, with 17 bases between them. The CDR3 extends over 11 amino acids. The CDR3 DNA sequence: TGTGCCCGTCTCGAACGGCACCGAGCTTTCTTT. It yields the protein CARLERHRAFF. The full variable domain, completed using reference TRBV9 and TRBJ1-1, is DSGVTQTPKHLITATGQRVTLRCSPRSGDLSVYWYQQSLDQGLQFLIQYYNGEERAKGNILERFSAQQFPDLHSELNLSSLELGDSALYFCARLERHRAFFGQGTRLTVV.

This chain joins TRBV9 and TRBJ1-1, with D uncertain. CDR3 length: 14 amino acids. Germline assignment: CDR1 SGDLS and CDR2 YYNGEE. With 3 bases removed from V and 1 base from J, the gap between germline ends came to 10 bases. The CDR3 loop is CASSGSIGNTEAFF. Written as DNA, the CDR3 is TGTGCCAGCAGCGGAAGCATAGGGAACACTGAAGCTTTCTTT.

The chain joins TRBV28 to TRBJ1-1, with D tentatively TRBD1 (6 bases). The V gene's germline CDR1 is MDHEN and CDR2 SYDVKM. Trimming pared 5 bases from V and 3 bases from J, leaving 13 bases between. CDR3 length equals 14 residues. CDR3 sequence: CASSTQGWYTEAFF. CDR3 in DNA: TGTGCCAGCAGTACACAGGGTTGGTACACTGAAGCTTTCTTT.

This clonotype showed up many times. The chain's CDR3 is CASGIVRAAGKNIQYF. The CDR3 DNA follows: TGTGCCAGCGGGATTGTCAGGGCCGCAGGCAAAAACATTCAGTACTTC. The genes are TRBV28 and TRBJ2-4; a weak D match, TRBD1 (5 bases). From germline, CDR1 is MDHEN and CDR2 SYDVKM. V lost 8 bases and J 3 bases, leaving 20 bases between the germline ends. The CDR3 length is 16 residues.

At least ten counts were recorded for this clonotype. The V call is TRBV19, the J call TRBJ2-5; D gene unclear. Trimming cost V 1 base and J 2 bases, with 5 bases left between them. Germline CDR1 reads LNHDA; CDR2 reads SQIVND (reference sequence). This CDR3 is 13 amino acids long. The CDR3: CASSIGRQETQYF. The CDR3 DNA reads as TGTGCCAGTAGTATAGGGCGGCAAGAGACCCAGTACTTC.